The TCR beta chain under discussion was sequenced for a study of molecular identifiers for immune sequencing clone quantification. V was clipped by 2 bases and J by 0 bases, with 12 bases between them. Germline assignment: CDR1 SGHTA and CDR2 FQGNSA. CDR3 size: 16 residues. Previously published methods and listed TCR primers were used for the bulk TCR libraries. TCRdb re-derived calls from the PCR reads in MiXCR, one entry per CDR3 protein. The sample includes 85,000 to 95,000 distinct CDR3 sequences, under 20% of them seen just once. This clonotype has a count of ten or more. Its antigen is as yet unknown. Regarding the study as a whole: Beyond 20 RNA copies, clones held over 98% of effector molecules, compared with under 1% in naive cells. Barcode sharing among identical TCR molecules could make large clones appear smaller.

With 10%, 30% or 50% of RNA, 20,000 to 1,000,000 naive CD8 T cells were sequenced. What was sequenced was naive CD8+ T cells from blood, with Jurkat cell RNA spiked in. Specified subset: FACS-sorted CD8+CD4-CCR7+CD45RA+ naive T cells. The TCR was taken from a human donor in good health. Some libraries in this study had Jurkat cell RNA spiked in. The chain uses TRBV7-2 and TRBJ2-3; the D is unclear. CDR3 in amino acids: CASSLMETRSTDTQYF. CDR3 DNA: TGTGCCAGCAGCTTAATGGAAACGAGAAGCACAGATACGCAGTATTTT. Combining the CDR3 with reference TRBV7-2 and TRBJ2-3 gives the whole variable domain GAGVSQSPSNKVTEKGKDVELRCDPISGHTALYWYRQSLGQGLEFLIYFQGNSAPDKSGLPSDRFSAERTGGSVSTLTIQRTQQEDSAVYLCASSLMETRSTDTQYFGPGTRLTVL.